This TCR beta chain was identified during a study of cytotoxic CD8 clonotypes in ibrutinib-treated CLL. Germline-derived CDR1 and CDR2 are MNHEY and SVGAGI. This CDR3 contains 15 residues. The junction had 2 bases not matched to a gene; V was cut back by 5 bases and J by 1 base. Clones were sequenced by immunoSEQ multiplex PCR, and TCRdb holds only the in-frame ones, with some missing. The sample consists of some 140,000 clones, under 95% of them appearing once. Study findings and constraints: Stable or contracted on treatment, public clonotypes were also uncommon.

TCR beta libraries used about 2 micrograms of genomic DNA from cryopreserved PBMCs. With respect to this clone: Antigen specificity is unknown.

The chain joins TRBV6-5 to TRBJ2-3; 11 nucleotides align to TRBD2. The receptor comes from a human donor with chronic lymphocytic leukemia. The material was PBMCs, obtained after 12 months of ibrutinib treatment. This CDR3 is CASSKLAGGTDTQYF. CDR3 DNA: TGTGCCAGCAGTAAACTAGCGGGAGGCACAGATACGCAGTATTTT.